Listed here are 17 T cell receptor beta chains from one sample, sequenced in a study of low-dose radiotherapy and immunotherapy resistance in tumors. Alpha- and beta-chain coverage of first-strand cDNA came from TRAV- and TRBV-specific primers. The authors amplified TCRs for 20 to 25 PCR cycles with a constant-region primer and a V-primer adapter. MiXCR, applied by TCRdb to the reads, yields one record per CDR3 protein. Here the sample spans some 88,000 distinct CDR3 sequences, around 9.2% being singletons. This sample's time point: before trial treatment. Specimen: PBMCs, collected before treatment. Receptor source: a male donor with prostate cancer.

This clonotype was detected many times. This chain connects TRBV28 to TRBJ2-3, with 9 bases matching TRBD1. Losses at the gene ends were 3 bases for V and 4 bases for J; bases not matched to a gene: 8. The CDR3 loop spans 16 amino acids. Germline CDR1 is MDHEN and CDR2 is SYDVKM. CDR3 DNA: TGTGCCAGCAGTTTTTCCGGGGACAGGGAGGCAGATACGCAGTATTTT. Its translation: CASSFSGDREADTQYF. Combining the CDR3 with reference TRBV28 and TRBJ2-3 gives the whole variable domain DVKVTQSSRYLVKRTGEKVFLECVQDMDHENMFWYRQDPGLGLRLIYFSYDVKMKEKGDIPEGYSVSREKKERFSLILESASTNQTSMYLCASSFSGDREADTQYFGPGTRLTVL.

As regards this clonotype: It differs at one base from a far larger clone, so likely a read error. V gene TRBV29-1 combines with J gene TRBJ2-1; no reliable D call. Germline V gene lookup returns CDR1 SQVTM and CDR2 ANQGSEA. V was trimmed by 2 bases and J by 10 bases, leaving 12 bases between them. This CDR3 contains 12 residues. The CDR3 reads CSVESDGYEQFF. CDR3 DNA sequence: TGCAGCGTTGAAAGTGACGGCTACGAGCAGTTCTTC.

This clonotype was found many times. The V gene is TRBV28, the J gene TRBJ2-1; tentative D call: TRBD1 (5 bases). V was clipped by 5 bases and J by 10 bases, with 12 bases between them. CDR1 and CDR2 from the germline V gene are MDHEN and SYDVKM. The CDR3 consists of 12 residues. As DNA, the CDR3 is TGTGCCAGCAGTCCCAGGGATCGGGAGCAGTTCTTC. Translation gives CASSPRDREQFF.

This clonotype has at least ten counts. The CDR3 loop is CASSLSDSYEQYF. DNA of the CDR3: TGTGCCAGCAGTTTATCGGACAGTTACGAGCAGTACTTC. This sequence joins TRBV28 and TRBJ2-7, with D possibly matching TRBD1 (6 bases). V dropped 1 base and J dropped 4 bases, with 8 bases sitting between them. Germline values: CDR1 MDHEN, CDR2 SYDVKM. This CDR3 region has 13 residues.

At least ten counts were recorded for this clonotype. V and J are TRBV28 and TRBJ2-7; TRBD2 is a possible D gene (6 bases). This CDR3 region has 16 residues. CDR1 MDHEN and CDR2 SYDVKM come from the germline V gene. Deletions cut 2 bases from V and 7 bases from J, with 21 bases between. CDR3 region: CASSLGSAGSVREQYF. Written as DNA, the CDR3 is TGTGCCAGCAGTTTAGGGTCTGCGGGATCGGTGAGGGAGCAGTACTTC.

In its sample, this clonotype was seen many times. The genes are TRBV7-9 and TRBJ2-7; perhaps D is TRBD1 or TRBD2 (5 bases each). V lost 5 bases to trimming and J lost 5 bases, with 13 bases between them. The germline V gene has CDR1 SEHNR and CDR2 FQNEAQ (reference sequence). The CDR3 loop spans 13 amino acids. The CDR3: CASSLFGDHEQYF. The CDR3, as DNA: TGTGCCAGCAGCCTATTTGGGGACCACGAGCAGTACTTC. Full variable domain (missing parts from reference TRBV7-9 and TRBJ2-7): DTGVSQNPRHKITKRGQNVTFRCDPISEHNRLYWYRQTLGQGPEFLTYFQNEAQLEKSRLLSDRFSAERPKGSFSTLEIQRTEQGDSAMYLCASSLFGDHEQYFGPGTRLTVT.

The rearrangement joins TRBV2 to TRBJ2-1; no firm D call. V dropped 1 base and J dropped 0 bases, with 7 bases sitting between them. The CDR3 is 15 residues long. Germline V gives CDR1 SNHLY, CDR2 FYNNEI. The DNA of the CDR3 is TGTGCCAGCAGTGAAGGGGCGAGCTCCTACAATGAGCAGTTCTTC. Translation: CASSEGASSYNEQFF.

This clonotype was detected ten times or more. J is TRBJ2-1 and V is TRBV27, with TRBD1 as a possible D gene (5 bases). This CDR3 region has 16 residues. V lost 3 bases and J 3 bases, leaving 15 bases between the germline ends. CDR1 and CDR2 (germline): MNHEY, SMNVEV (reference sequence). The CDR3 bases are TGTGCCAGCAGTTTCAGGTCAGGGTTGCGCTACAATGAGCAGTTCTTC. As protein: CASSFRSGLRYNEQFF.

This clonotype was recorded at least ten times. CDR3 in amino acids: CASSPGSRANVLTF. The CDR3 nucleotides are TGTGCCAGCAGCCCAGGAAGCAGGGCCAACGTCCTGACTTTC. This rearrangement joins TRBV7-8 to TRBJ2-6; D gene unclear. Trimming took 5 bases from V and 5 from J, leaving 10 bases between them. CDR3 length: 14 residues. Germline lookup yields CDR1 SGHVS and CDR2 FQNEAQ.

This clonotype was counted many times. The genes are TRBV5-1 and TRBJ2-2; D is unclear. This CDR3 is built from 14 residues. The germline V gene has CDR1 SGHRS and CDR2 YFSETQ. Trimming removed 2 bases at V and 5 bases at J, with 10 bases between. CDR3 coding DNA: TGCGCCAGCAGCTTTTCTTTACCTACCGGGGAGCTGTTTTTT. Encoded protein: CASSFSLPTGELFF.

Remarks on this clonotype: With only one base between it and a far larger clone, this is likely a read error. The V and J genes are TRBV6-6 and TRBJ2-1; D unclear. This CDR3 has 12 amino acids. Germline V gene lookup returns CDR1 MNHNY and CDR2 SVGAGI (reference sequence). In DNA form, the CDR3 reads TGTGTCAGCATCGAAGGCGGTTATGAGCAGTTCTTC. Translating it yields CVSIEGGYEQFF.

At least ten counts were recorded for this clonotype. The V call is TRBV20-1, the J call TRBJ1-5; TRBD1 matches 7 bases. The CDR3 has 18 residues. Losses at the gene ends were 2 bases for V and 0 bases for J; bases not matched to a gene: 13. Per the germline V gene, CDR1 is DFQATT and CDR2 is SNEGSKA (reference sequence). This CDR3 reads CSARPRRQGLYSNQPQHF. The CDR3 DNA follows: TGCAGTGCTAGACCGAGGAGACAGGGACTTTATAGCAATCAGCCCCAGCATTTT.

At least ten counts were recorded for this clonotype. V is TRBV6-1 and J is TRBJ2-2, with 9 bases fitting TRBD1. The CDR3 has 15 amino acids. V shed 10 bases and J 3 bases; nucleotides not matched to a gene: 9. Germline loops: CDR1 MNHNS, CDR2 SASEGT. The CDR3 DNA follows: TGTGCCATCAGCACACAGGGGGCGGACACCGGGGAGCTGTTTTTT. This translates into CAISTQGADTGELFF.

Many counts were recorded for this clonotype. The rearrangement uses TRBV9 and TRBJ1-1; possibly TRBD1 for D (6 bases). The CDR3 sequence is 14 residues long. The germline CDR1 and CDR2 sequences are SGDLS and YYNGEE. Between the trimmed V and J ends, which lost 3 bases and 1 base, there was a span of 10 bases. CDR3 DNA sequence: TGTGCCAGCAGCGCCTTGGGACAGAACACTGAAGCTTTCTTT. Protein: CASSALGQNTEAFF.

This clonotype was seen many times. V gene TRBV9 combines with J gene TRBJ1-4; tentative D call: TRBD1 (5 bases). CDR1 is SGDLS and CDR2 is YYNGEE in the germline V gene. V gave up 4 bases and J gave up 8 bases, with 18 bases separating them. The CDR3 spans 15 residues. The CDR3 bases are TGTGCCAGCAGCTCTACCCGGGACGGGCGGGAAAAACTGTTTTTT. It translates to CASSSTRDGREKLFF.

Ten or more counts support this clonotype. V gene TRBV7-9 combines with J gene TRBJ1-6; weak D call: TRBD1 (5 bases). Germline CDR1 SEHNR, CDR2 FQNEAQ (reference sequence). V was clipped by 0 bases and J by 5 bases, with 14 bases between them. The CDR3 consists of 17 residues. The CDR3 here is CASSLAGRGRNNSPLHF. The CDR3 nucleotides read TGTGCCAGCAGCTTAGCGGGAAGGGGACGGAATAATTCACCCCTCCACTTT.

This clonotype was observed many times. This rearrangement joins TRBV24-1 to TRBJ2-1, with D possibly matching TRBD1 (5 bases). The CDR3 is 14 amino acids. Per germline, CDR1 KGHDR and CDR2 SFDVKD. Trimming stripped 1 base from V and 8 bases from J, with 11 bases between. The CDR3 region has the DNA TGTGCCACCAGTGATTTAAGGGGCTTCGATGAGCAGTTCTTC. Amino acids: CATSDLRGFDEQFF.